The text below deals with one T cell receptor (beta chain). In its sample, this clonotype was seen many times. Its antigen specificity is not known. No much larger clonotype is one base removed from it; base qualities were not supplied. This record comes from a study of T cell repertoires in cytomegalovirus infection (dated by TCRdb to about 2019). Broadly, across the study: Alongside well-studied HLA-B-restricted epitopes, the peptide stimulations were aimed at recently identified HLA-C-restricted CMV epitopes, whose presentation resists viral immunomodulation. Donor HLA type was relevant to the analysis, because carriage of CMV infection together with the matching HLA type was indicated by public TCR beta signatures.

The investigation overall reported the following: In both this cohort and an independent roughly 400-donor cohort, the cumulative frequency of public TCR beta family members distinguished carriers of CMV infection plus the relevant HLA type. The ex vivo response was dominated by HLA-C-restricted CMV-specific TCR beta clonotypes, which also provided the single most frequent clonotype in two of eight donors.

The sample's treatment or condition, from its label and the paper: in vitro stimulation with specific CMV peptide epitopes to enrich CMV-specific T cells. Sequencing was performed on an Illumina HiSeq 1500. Through fastp at Q25 and MiXCR, TCRdb rebuilt clones from the public reads, retaining in-frame beta chains. Here each entry gathers all rows of one CDR3 protein and keeps the most common genes and DNA. The sample table shows approximately 260,000 distinct CDR3 sequences, and 22% are seen once. The ten largest clones take up roughly a fifth of the sample. This TCR was recovered from a human donor in good health (CMV status not recorded). Some clones in this sample may be carry-over from other donors' samples. This specimen consisted of cultured PBMCs, obtained from culture after CMV antigen stimulation.

The nucleotides read TGTGCCAGCAAGCGCGTCCAATCCTGGGCCACAGATACGCAGTATTTT. Its translation reads: CASKRVQSWATDTQYF. The chain is assembled from TRBV7-6 and TRBJ2-3; there is no confident call for the D gene. The CDR3 has 16 amino acids, counting the end cysteine and phenylalanine. Only the CDR3 region is kept as DNA, spanning 48 bases read in frame from base 1. The germline V gene gives CDR1 as SGHVS and CDR2 as FNYEAQ. V loses 7 bases of germline sequence and J loses 2 bases, and the interval between the two ends is 19 bases.